This T cell receptor beta chain came from a study of T-cell reconstitution after alpha-beta-depleted transplantation in children. With regard to this clonotype: The target antigen is unknown. The junction differs from germline at one of its ends, possibly a read error.

Study conclusions and caveats: There were some patients whose high TCRbeta diversity at day 60 came from surviving recipient T cells and thymic progenitors. About two months after transplant, alpha-beta T cells reportedly came from several hundred expanded graft clones.

CDR3 size: 14 residues. Germline CDR1 reads DFQATT; CDR2 reads SNEGSKA (reference sequence). Unique molecular identifiers were incorporated when the TCRbeta library was constructed. TCRdb used MiXCR to reprocess the PCR reads, holding one entry per CDR3 protein. The table has over 150,000 distinct CDR3 sequences, roughly 7% seen once. The sequencing here drew on PBMCs, taken before TCRalphabeta/CD19-depleted stem cell transplant. The receptor comes from a boy aged 2 to 10 with acute lymphoblastic leukemia, due to receive a stem cell transplant. The chain employs TRBV20-1 and TRBJ2-3; tentative D call: TRBD2 (5 bases). This CDR3 reads CCAGQAVFTDTQYF. The CDR3 DNA follows: TGCTGTGCGGGCCAGGCTGTCTTCACAGATACGCAGTATTTT.